This T cell receptor (beta chain) was captured by sequencing in a study of human T cells and chemical hapten exposure. Study details: In the sensitization step, 2% DPC was placed on around 2 cm by around 2 cm of upper inner arm skin.

Germline-derived CDR1 and CDR2 are SGDLS and YYNGEE. V shed 0 bases and J shed 15 bases, with 13 bases lying between them. The CDR3 runs 12 residues. Study-wide points: DPC sensitization left the count of TCRs above 1 in 1000 unchanged. As the donors had alopecia, their immune response may differ from healthy people's.

This clonotype occurred a few times. The antigen is undetermined. Using its own MiXCR run on the RACE reads, TCRdb lists one record per CDR3 protein. The sample records some 90,000 distinct CDR3 sequences, about 8% being singletons. The time point denotes: pre-sensitization, week 0. Treatment specified: therapeutic diphenylcyclopropenone sensitization with weekly scalp DPC. Material: whole blood, obtained in connection with sensitization to the hapten diphenylcyclopropenone (DPC). The receptor was derived from a middle-aged man with alopecia areata. Some clones in this sample may be carry-over from other donors' samples. V gene TRBV9 combines with J gene TRBJ2-1; D is undetermined. Here the CDR3 DNA reads TGTGCCAGCAGCGTAGCAGTCTCTAGGCTGTTCTTC. The encoded protein is CASSVAVSRLFF.